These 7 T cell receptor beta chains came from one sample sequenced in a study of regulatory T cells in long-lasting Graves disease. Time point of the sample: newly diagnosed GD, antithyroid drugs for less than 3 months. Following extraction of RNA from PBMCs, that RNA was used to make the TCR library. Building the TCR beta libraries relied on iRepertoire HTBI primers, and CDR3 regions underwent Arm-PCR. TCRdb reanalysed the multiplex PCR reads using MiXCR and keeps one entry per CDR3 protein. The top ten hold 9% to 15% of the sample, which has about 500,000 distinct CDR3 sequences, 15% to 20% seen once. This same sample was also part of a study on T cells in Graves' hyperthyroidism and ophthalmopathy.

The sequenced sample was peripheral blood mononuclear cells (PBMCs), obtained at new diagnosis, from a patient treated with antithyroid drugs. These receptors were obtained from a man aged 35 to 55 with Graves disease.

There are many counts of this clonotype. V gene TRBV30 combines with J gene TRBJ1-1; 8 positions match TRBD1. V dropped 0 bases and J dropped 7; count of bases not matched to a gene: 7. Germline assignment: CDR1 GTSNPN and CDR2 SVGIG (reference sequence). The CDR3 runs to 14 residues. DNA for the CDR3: TGTGCCTGGAGTGTTGGCAGGGGGCAAGGTGAAGCTTTCTTT. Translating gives CAWSVGRGQGEAFF.

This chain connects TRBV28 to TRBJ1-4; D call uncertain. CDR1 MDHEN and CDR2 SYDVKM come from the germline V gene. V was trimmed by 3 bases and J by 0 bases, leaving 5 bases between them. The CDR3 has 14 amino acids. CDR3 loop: CASSLWPTNEKLFF. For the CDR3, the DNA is TGTGCCAGCAGTTTGTGGCCAACTAATGAAAAACTGTTTTTT.

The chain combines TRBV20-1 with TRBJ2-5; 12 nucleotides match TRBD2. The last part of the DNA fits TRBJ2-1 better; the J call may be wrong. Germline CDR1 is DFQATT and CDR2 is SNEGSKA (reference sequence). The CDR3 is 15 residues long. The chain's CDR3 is CSARAGLAGSNEQFF. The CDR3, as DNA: TGCAGTGCTAGAGCCGGACTAGCGGGATCCAATGAGCAGTTCTTC.

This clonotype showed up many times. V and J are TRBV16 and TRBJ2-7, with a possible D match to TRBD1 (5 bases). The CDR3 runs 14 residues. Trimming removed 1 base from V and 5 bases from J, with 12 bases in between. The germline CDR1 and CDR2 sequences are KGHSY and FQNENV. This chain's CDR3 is CASSQFQGKNEQYF. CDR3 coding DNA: TGTGCCAGCAGCCAATTCCAGGGTAAGAACGAGCAGTACTTC.

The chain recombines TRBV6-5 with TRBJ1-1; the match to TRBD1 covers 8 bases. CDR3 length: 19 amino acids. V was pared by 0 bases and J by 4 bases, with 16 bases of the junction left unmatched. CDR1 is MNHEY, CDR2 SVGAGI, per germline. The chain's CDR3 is CASSYSPFAGGLITTEAFF. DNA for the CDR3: TGTGCCAGCAGTTACTCCCCCTTTGCAGGGGGCTTAATAACCACTGAAGCTTTCTTT.

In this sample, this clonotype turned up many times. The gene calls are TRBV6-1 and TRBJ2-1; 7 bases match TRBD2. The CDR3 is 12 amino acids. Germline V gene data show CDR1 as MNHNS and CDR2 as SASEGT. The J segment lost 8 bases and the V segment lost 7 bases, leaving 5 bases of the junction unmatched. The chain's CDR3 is CASISSGDEQFF. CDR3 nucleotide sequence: TGTGCCAGCATCTCGAGCGGGGATGAGCAGTTCTTC.

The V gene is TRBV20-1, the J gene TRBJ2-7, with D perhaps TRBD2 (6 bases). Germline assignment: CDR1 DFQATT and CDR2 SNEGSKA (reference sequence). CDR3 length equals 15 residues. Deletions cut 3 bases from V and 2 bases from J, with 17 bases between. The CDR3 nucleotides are TGCAGTGCTAGGAGGCGGGGTAGCGATACCTACGAGCAGTACTTC. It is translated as CSARRRGSDTYEQYF.